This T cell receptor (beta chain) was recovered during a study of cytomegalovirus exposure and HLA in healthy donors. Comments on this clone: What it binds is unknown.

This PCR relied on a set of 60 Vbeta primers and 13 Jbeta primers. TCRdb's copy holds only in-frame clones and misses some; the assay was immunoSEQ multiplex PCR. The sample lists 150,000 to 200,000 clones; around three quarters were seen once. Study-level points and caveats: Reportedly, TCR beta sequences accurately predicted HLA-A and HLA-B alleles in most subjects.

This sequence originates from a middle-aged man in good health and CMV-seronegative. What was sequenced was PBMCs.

As DNA, the CDR3 is TGTGCCAGCAGCTTACCCGACAGTTCCGGCTACACCTTC. Its protein product is CASSLPDSSGYTF. The J gene is TRBJ1-2, the V gene TRBV7-6; D perhaps matches TRBD1 (5 bases). V gave up 2 bases and J gave up 8 bases, with 12 bases separating them. This CDR3 is built from 13 residues. Germline-derived CDR1 and CDR2 are SGHVS and FNYEAQ.